One and the same sample provided the 20 T cell receptor beta chains below, sequenced in a study of T cell repertoires in ileal Crohn's disease. Assay used: immunoSEQ multiplex PCR; TCRdb lists only in-frame clones, some missing. This table has about 11,000 clones, 60% to 85% appearing once. Noted time point: neoterminal ileum biopsy at postoperative endoscopy, about 6 months after surgery. The sequencing input was ileal tissue. All receptors come from an adult with Crohn's disease.

This chain joins TRBV19 and TRBJ2-7, with D possibly matching TRBD1 (6 bases). The germline gives CDR1 LNHDA, CDR2 SQIVND (reference sequence). CDR3 length: 19 residues. Trimming left V 4 bases short and J 4 bases short, with 29 bases between. CDR3 nucleotide sequence: TGTGCCAGTAGTAGCCGGCACAGGGTAGATTTAATCGGCAAATACGAGCAGTACTTC. As protein: CASSSRHRVDLIGKYEQYF.

The chain is built from TRBV4-1 and TRBJ2-7; D is undetermined. V lost 0 bases and J lost 3, with 12 bases in between. Germline loops: CDR1 MGHRA, CDR2 YSYEKL. The CDR3 extends over 15 amino acids. CDR3 nucleotide sequence: TGCGCCAGCAGCCAAGATGGTAGCCACCGCTACGAGCAGTACTTC. It specifies CASSQDGSHRYEQYF.

This clone has a handful of counts. The chain joins TRBV13 to TRBJ1-3; D unclear. Deletions cut 5 bases from V and 4 bases from J, with 6 bases between. Germline CDR1 reads PRHDT; CDR2 reads FYEKMQ (reference sequence). CDR3 size: 12 residues. The CDR3 bases are TGTGCCAGCAGCCGGGAGGGAAACACCATATATTTT. The encoded protein is CASSREGNTIYF.

DNA of the CDR3: TGTGCCAGCAGCCGACTGAGCACCGGGGAGCTGTTTTTT. This gives the protein CASSRLSTGELFF. The J gene is TRBJ2-2, the V gene TRBV5-6; D call uncertain. The V gene lost 4 bases and the J gene lost 4 bases, with 8 bases spanning the gap. This CDR3 spans 13 amino acids. Germline V CDR1 and CDR2: SGHDT, YYEEEE.

The chain employs TRBV7-9 and TRBJ1-2; no firm D call. The CDR3 extends over 12 amino acids. Trimming took off 4 bases at V and 4 bases at J, with 7 bases between the two ends. CDR1 and CDR2 (germline): SEHNR, FQNEAQ (reference sequence). CDR3 amino acids: CASSWRAYGYTF. CDR3 DNA: TGTGCCAGCAGCTGGCGGGCCTATGGCTACACCTTC.

J is TRBJ1-5 and V is TRBV10-2, with a weak D call TRBD1 (6 bases). V lost 4 bases and J 5 bases, leaving 9 bases between the germline ends. From germline, CDR1 is WSHSY and CDR2 SAAADI. The CDR3 runs 13 residues. The CDR3, as DNA: TGCGCCAGCAGTGGACAGGTCCATCAGCCCCAGCATTTT. Translation gives CASSGQVHQPQHF.

The CDR3 is CASSTGQGANYGYTF. In nucleotides, the CDR3 is TGTGCCAGCTCAACAGGACAGGGAGCTAACTATGGCTACACCTTC. The rearrangement links TRBV18 to TRBJ1-2; 8 bases are shared with TRBD1. Germline assignment: CDR1 KGHSH and CDR2 LQKENI. After removal of 5 bases from V and 0 bases from J, the junction contained 5 bases not matched to a gene. The CDR3 contains 15 residues.

The chain carries TRBV7-6 and TRBJ1-4, with 9 nucleotides matching TRBD1. This CDR3 spans 14 amino acids. V dropped 5 bases and J dropped 8; count of bases not matched to a gene: 6. CDR1 is SGHVS and CDR2 is FNYEAQ in the germline V gene. CDR3 coding DNA: TGTGCCAGCAGCATGGGACAGGGTTACGAAAAACTGTTTTTT. Translation gives CASSMGQGYEKLFF.

This clone was observed a few times. The chain links TRBV6-5 to TRBJ2-3; TRBD2 agrees at 10 bases. The V segment lost 5 bases and the J segment 4 bases; nucleotides outside the gene matches: 6. The CDR3 totals 15 residues. The germline V gene has CDR1 MNHEY and CDR2 SVGAGI. The CDR3: CASSGEAGGADTQYF. CDR3 nucleotides: TGTGCCAGCAGTGGGGAAGCGGGGGGGGCAGATACGCAGTATTTT.

The rearrangement joins TRBV5-1 to TRBJ1-1, with D maybe TRBD1 (5 bases). V dropped 4 bases and J dropped 4 bases, with 14 bases sitting between them. This CDR3 is 14 amino acids long. CDR1 and CDR2 from the germline V gene are SGHRS and YFSETQ. The CDR3 DNA reads as TGCGCCAGCAGCGGGAGGGACGGAGGCACTGAAGCTTTCTTT. As protein: CASSGRDGGTEAFF.

The gene calls are TRBV2 and TRBJ1-6; 10 bases line up with TRBD1. Trimming removed 6 bases from V and 8 bases from J; junction bases left unmatched: 4. CDR1 is SNHLY, CDR2 FYNNEI, per germline. CDR3 size: 14 residues. The CDR3 loop is CASSSGTGDSPLHF. CDR3 bases: TGTGCCAGCAGCTCCGGGACAGGGGATTCACCCCTCCACTTT.

The chain employs TRBV7-9 and TRBJ1-3; TRBD1 aligns across 12 bases. From germline, CDR1 is SEHNR and CDR2 FQNEAQ (reference sequence). The ends lost 3 bases at V and 2 bases at J; junction bases unmatched: 11. This CDR3 comprises 19 residues. Here the CDR3 DNA reads TGTGCCAGCAGCTTTGAGGGGACAGGGGGCTATACGACTGGAAACACCATATATTTT. This sequence encodes CASSFEGTGGYTTGNTIYF.

The V call is TRBV5-1, the J call TRBJ1-4; TRBD1 matches 7 bases. The CDR3 spans 15 residues. Germline CDR1 SGHRS, CDR2 YFSETQ. V trimming: 4 bases; J trimming: 6 bases; junction bases outside the gene matches: 9. CDR3 amino acids: CASSQETGIYEKLFF. The CDR3 coding sequence is TGCGCCAGCAGCCAAGAGACAGGGATTTATGAAAAACTGTTTTTT.

V is TRBV19 and J is TRBJ1-5, with 10 bases identical to TRBD1. J was trimmed by 3 bases and V by 2 bases; bases with no gene match: 4. The CDR3 totals 16 residues. CDR1 and CDR2 (germline): LNHDA, SQIVND (reference sequence). The CDR3 is CASSILGTGDNQPQHF. The CDR3 coding sequence is TGTGCCAGTAGTATACTAGGGACAGGGGACAATCAGCCCCAGCATTTT.

This clone was detected only a few times. V usage is TRBV28 and J usage is TRBJ1-3; maybe TRBD1 (6 bases). This CDR3 has 13 amino acids. The germline gives CDR1 MDHEN, CDR2 SYDVKM. Trimming cost V 5 bases and J 4 bases, with 9 bases left between them. In DNA form, the CDR3 reads TGTGCCAGCAGTACAGGGACCGGAAACACCATATATTTT. Residues: CASSTGTGNTIYF.

The V gene is TRBV5-6, the J gene TRBJ2-5; D is perhaps TRBD1 (6 bases). Between the trimmed V and J ends, which lost 5 bases and 4 bases, there was a span of 9 bases. Germline V gives CDR1 SGHDT, CDR2 YYEEEE. This CDR3 spans 12 amino acids. The CDR3, as DNA: TGTGCCAGCAGGACAGGAGCAGAGACCCAGTACTTC. Its translation: CASRTGAETQYF.

This clone was observed a handful of times. CDR3 in DNA: TGTGCCAGCAAGGAGGTTGCTGAAGCTTTCTTT. It yields the protein CASKEVAEAFF. This chain links TRBV6-1 with TRBJ1-1; D unresolved. Germline V gene lookup returns CDR1 MNHNS and CDR2 SASEGT. This CDR3 comprises 11 residues. The ends were cut back, 7 bases at V and 6 bases at J, with 9 bases in the middle.

The chain employs TRBV7-9 and TRBJ2-7, with 9 nucleotides matching TRBD2. V gave up 4 bases and J gave up 3 bases; unmatched junction bases: 7. Per the germline V gene, CDR1 is SEHNR and CDR2 is FQNEAQ (reference sequence). The CDR3 contains 15 residues. The CDR3 bases are TGTGCCAGCAGCTACCTGGGACTAGCCCTCTACGAGCAGTACTTC. Encoded protein: CASSYLGLALYEQYF.

The chain carries TRBV5-1 and TRBJ2-2, with D maybe TRBD1 (6 bases). This CDR3 has 14 residues. Trimming removed 7 bases at V and 0 bases at J, with 10 bases between. Per the germline V gene, CDR1 is SGHRS and CDR2 is YFSETQ. CDR3 bases: TGCGCCAGCGTTGGACAGCCGAACACCGGGGAGCTGTTTTTT. The encoded protein is CASVGQPNTGELFF.

V is TRBV28 and J is TRBJ1-2; 7 bases align to TRBD1. Germline CDR1 and CDR2: MDHEN and SYDVKM. The CDR3 consists of 12 residues. V shed 4 bases, J shed 8 bases, and the junction held 4 bases outside the gene matches. CDR3 sequence (DNA): TGTGCCAGCAGTTACGGGACAGTCGGCTACACCTTC. This sequence encodes CASSYGTVGYTF.